This entry lists 10 T cell receptor beta chains sequenced from one sample in a study of PD-L1 blockade in urothelial cancer. The data were produced by immunoSEQ multiplex PCR, yet TCRdb's version contains in-frame clones alone and is incomplete. This sample has approximately 52,000 clones, with approximately 81% found just once. Described time point: pretreatment peripheral blood. Specimen: PBMCs, collected around atezolizumab (anti-PD-L1) treatment. The receptors originated from a man aged 65 to 85 with urothelial cancer.

Only one count was recorded for this clone. This chain's CDR3 is CASSEGRRLGNEQFF. CDR3 sequence (DNA): TGTGCCAGCAGTGAAGGTAGGAGATTGGGCAATGAGCAGTTCTTC. V is TRBV2 and J is TRBJ2-1; D remains unclear. CDR1 SNHLY and CDR2 FYNNEI come from the germline V gene. The CDR3 length is 15 residues. V was cut by 1 base and J by 6 bases, with 13 bases left in between.

The chain employs TRBV18 and TRBJ2-1; TRBD2 matches 10 bases. V shed 6 bases, J shed 10 bases, and the junction held 12 bases outside the gene matches. CDR1 is KGHSH, CDR2 LQKENI, per germline. The CDR3 consists of 15 residues. The CDR3 reads CASSRASGGEREQFF. The CDR3 DNA follows: TGTGCCAGCTCCCGGGCTAGCGGGGGTGAAAGGGAGCAGTTCTTC.

Written as DNA, the CDR3 is TGCGCCAGCAGCCCCTCACTAGCGGGGGTTTACAATGAGCAGTTCTTC. Its protein product is CASSPSLAGVYNEQFF. The chain is built from TRBV4-1 and TRBJ2-1, with 11 bases lining up with TRBD2. Germline V gene data show CDR1 as MGHRA and CDR2 as YSYEKL. V dropped 4 bases and J dropped 4; count of bases not matched to a gene: 6. There are 16 residues in the CDR3.

This chain links TRBV20-1 with TRBJ1-2; D remains unclear. V was cut by 6 bases and J by 4 bases, with 6 bases left in between. CDR3 length equals 10 residues. Germline CDR1 DFQATT, CDR2 SNEGSKA (reference sequence). DNA of the CDR3: TGCAGTGCGCGGGGCTATGGCTACACCTTC. Protein sequence: CSARGYGYTF.

The chain is built from TRBV7-2 and TRBJ1-6; no definite D call. The germline V gene has CDR1 SGHTA and CDR2 FQGNSA. The CDR3 is 14 residues long. Trimming removed 2 bases at V and 8 bases at J, with 10 bases between. CDR3 residues: CASSLNRAYSPLHF. The CDR3 DNA reads TGTGCCAGCAGCTTAAACAGAGCTTATTCACCCCTCCACTTT.

V and J are TRBV19 and TRBJ2-3; 8 bases agree with TRBD2. In germline, CDR1 is LNHDA, CDR2 SQIVND (reference sequence). The CDR3 contains 15 residues. The ends lost 6 bases at V and 5 bases at J; junction bases unmatched: 10. The CDR3 loop reads CASRRAGVWEDTQYF. The CDR3, as DNA: TGTGCCAGTAGGAGAGCGGGGGTTTGGGAAGATACGCAGTATTTT.

Note on this clone: A read error may account for a junction end that differs from germline. The chain is built from TRBV7-7 and TRBJ2-7, with a possible D match to TRBD2 (6 bases). The CDR3 spans 16 residues. Germline V lookup: CDR1 SSHAT, CDR2 FNYEAQ (reference sequence). The CDR3 DNA reads as TGTGCTAGCAGCTTAGACGGTGGCGGGAAGTCCTACGAGCAGTACTTC. It codes for CASSLDGGGKSYEQYF.

The chain has TRBV18 and TRBJ1-5, with D perhaps TRBD1 (5 bases). The germline CDR1 and CDR2 sequences are KGHSH and LQKENI. The germline V and J ends were trimmed by 2 bases and 7 bases, with 9 bases remaining between them. The CDR3 runs to 13 residues. The CDR3 sequence is CASSPGEGQPQHF. The DNA for the CDR3 is TGTGCCAGCTCACCAGGGGAGGGGCAGCCCCAGCATTTT. The full variable domain, its missing parts supplied by reference TRBV18 and TRBJ1-5, is NAGVMQNPRHLVRRRGQEARLRCSPMKGHSHVYWYRQLPEEGLKFMVYLQKENIIDESGMPKERFSAEFPKEGPSILRIQQVVRGDSAAYFCASSPGEGQPQHFGDGTRLSIL.

The chain links TRBV13 to TRBJ2-1; D ambiguous. Trimming took 2 bases from V and 6 from J, leaving 5 bases between them. This CDR3 is 12 amino acids long. Germline CDR1 PRHDT, CDR2 FYEKMQ (reference sequence). The CDR3 here is CASSLLGNEQFF. The CDR3 DNA reads TGTGCCAGCAGCTTACTAGGCAATGAGCAGTTCTTC.

The CDR3: CASRSPGGEAFF. CDR3 DNA sequence: TGTGCCAGCAGGAGCCCCGGCGGTGAAGCTTTCTTT. This sequence joins TRBV2 and TRBJ1-1, with unresolved D. Trimming stripped 6 bases from V and 7 bases from J, with 12 bases between. The CDR3 contains 12 residues. Germline values: CDR1 SNHLY, CDR2 FYNNEI.